This is a list of T cell receptor beta chains from one sample in a study of sequential checkpoint blockade in melanoma. Sequencing was performed with immunoSEQ multiplex PCR; in TCRdb, only in-frame clones are kept and a portion is missing. The repertoire holds roughly 31,000 clones, with approximately 86% as singletons. The material sequenced was CD8+ T cells sorted from blood (inferred from file names), taken from a patient given nivolumab and ipilimumab in sequence. The receptors come from a human donor with melanoma. The CDR3 runs from the conserved cysteine through the conserved F or W. D genes are given only for firm matches.

d_call	j_call	v_call	cdr3_aa	cdr3_nt
-	TRBJ2-5	TRBV9	CASSPWGGQETQYF	TGTGCCAGCAGCCCCTGGGGGGGGCAGGAGACCCAGTACTTC
-	TRBJ2-1	TRBV4-3	CASSPRPPQAAYNEQFF	TGCGCCAGCAGCCCGAGGCCCCCCCAAGCAGCATACAATGAGCAGTTCTTC
TRBD1	TRBJ2-7	TRBV5-6	CASSPGQGEGYEQYF	TGCGCCAGCAGCCCTGGACAGGGGGAAGGGTACGAGCAGTACTTC
-	TRBJ2-7	TRBV7-2	CASSLPRLAYEQYF	TGTGCCAGCAGCTTACCTCGACTAGCCTACGAGCAGTACTTC
TRBD1	TRBJ1-5	TRBV19	CASSADRTVGSNQPQHF	TGTGCCAGTAGTGCGGACAGGACAGTTGGTAGCAATCAGCCCCAGCATTTT
TRBD1	TRBJ2-7	TRBV15	CATSRDRGQDEQYF	TGTGCCACTTCCAGGGACAGGGGGCAAGACGAGCAGTACTTC
TRBD1	TRBJ1-5	TRBV19	CASSGLAGTGLNQPQHF	TGTGCCAGTAGCGGACTCGCGGGGACAGGGCTCAATCAGCCCCAGCATTTT
-	TRBJ2-7	TRBV5-1	CASSLLRGSYEQYF	TGCGCCAGCAGCTTACTCAGGGGCTCCTACGAGCAGTACTTC
TRBD1	TRBJ2-7	TRBV5-4	CASSPGGGYEQYF	TGTGCCAGCAGCCCAGGGGGCGGATACGAGCAGTACTTC
-	TRBJ2-7	TRBV29-1	CSVVAGTYEQYF	TGCAGCGTTGTTGCAGGGACCTACGAGCAGTACTTC
TRBD2	TRBJ2-1	TRBV28	CASGGVAAFLGAYNEQFF	TGTGCCAGCGGGGGGGTAGCGGCCTTCTTGGGCGCCTACAATGAGCAGTTCTTC
-	TRBJ2-7	TRBV30	CAWSAGREGNQQYF	TGTGCCTGGAGTGCTGGCAGGGAAGGGAACCAGCAGTACTTC
TRBD1	TRBJ1-4	TRBV4-1	CASSHRQGREEKLFF	TGCGCCAGCAGCCACAGACAGGGAAGAGAGGAAAAACTGTTTTTT
TRBD1	TRBJ2-5	TRBV28	CATDSPLTQGARPETQYF	TGTGCCACCGATTCCCCCCTAACACAGGGGGCGAGACCAGAGACCCAGTACTTC
TRBD1	TRBJ2-7	TRBV10-1	CASSGGQGVLSYEQYF	TGCGCCAGCAGTGGAGGACAGGGCGTCCTCTCCTACGAGCAGTACTTC
-	TRBJ2-2	TRBV5-8	CASSPAGSNTGELFF	TGTGCCAGCAGCCCGGCAGGTTCTAACACCGGGGAGCTGTTTTTT
-	TRBJ1-1	TRBV28	CASRSPSSLNTEAFF	TGTGCCAGCAGGAGCCCCTCTTCCTTGAACACTGAAGCTTTCTTT
TRBD1	TRBJ1-6	TRBV5-8	CASSDGTVHNSPLHF	TGTGCCAGCAGCGATGGGACAGTTCATAATTCACCCCTCCACTTT
TRBD2	TRBJ2-5	TRBV11-2	CASSSGLAGGETQYF	TGTGCCAGCAGCTCGGGACTAGCGGGGGGAGAGACCCAGTACTTC
-	TRBJ2-2	TRBV30	CACGVSGELFF	TGTGCCTGCGGGGTATCCGGGGAGCTGTTTTTT
TRBD2	TRBJ2-7	TRBV18	CASSPTDREGLARQYF	TGTGCCAGCTCACCGACGGACAGGGAGGGACTAGCGCGGCAGTACTTC
TRBD2	TRBJ2-7	TRBV28	CASSSPLADLSYEQYF	TGTGCCAGCAGTTCGCCACTAGCGGACTTATCCTACGAGCAGTACTTC
TRBD1	TRBJ1-2	TRBV19	CASRTGPYGYTF	TGTGCCAGCAGGACAGGTCCCTATGGCTACACCTTC
TRBD1	TRBJ2-7	TRBV7-2	CASSLAWGTGGREQYF	TGTGCCAGCAGCCTAGCTTGGGGGACAGGGGGAAGGGAGCAGTACTTC
-	TRBJ2-1	TRBV4-1	CASSSRKGLLNEQFF	TGCGCCAGCAGCAGTCGGAAGGGGTTATTGAATGAGCAGTTCTTC
TRBD1	TRBJ1-2	TRBV9	CASRPIQGASYTF	TGTGCCAGCAGACCTATCCAGGGGGCGAGCTACACCTTC
-	TRBJ1-4	TRBV6-5	CASSYSWGRDGEKLFF	TGTGCCAGCAGTTACTCTTGGGGCAGGGATGGGGAAAAACTGTTTTTT
TRBD1	TRBJ1-4	TRBV5-1	CASSVRQGMNEKLFF	TGCGCCAGCAGCGTAAGACAGGGGATGAATGAAAAACTGTTTTTT